This T cell receptor (beta chain) was observed in a study of radiotherapy plus CTLA-4 blockade in lung cancer. Here immunoSEQ multiplex PCR was the method, and the copy in TCRdb shows in-frame clones only, minus some. In the table there are tens of thousands of clones, over 80% of which are singletons. V was shortened by 2 bases and J by 5 bases, with 12 bases between the two germline ends. CDR1 is SEHNR, CDR2 FQNEAQ, per germline (reference sequence). The CDR3 is 14 amino acids. This TCR came from a human donor with non-small cell lung cancer who had stable disease on radiotherapy plus ipilimumab. The chain carries TRBV7-9 and TRBJ1-2; weak D call: TRBD1 (6 bases). The specimen comprised peripheral blood, sampled from a patient treated with radiotherapy plus ipilimumab. CDR3 residues: CASSLSTGNYGYTF. The CDR3, as DNA: TGTGCCAGCAGCTTATCGACAGGAAATTATGGCTACACCTTC.